A single sample gave rise to the 25 T cell receptor beta chains below, sequenced in a study of glioma-infiltrating T cells. Using RNA template, CDR3s of TCR alpha and beta were amplified with iRepertoire arm-PCR. TCRdb processed the multiplex PCR reads anew with MiXCR; each CDR3 protein has one entry. This sample yields 160,000 or so distinct CDR3 sequences, of which more than 35% are seen a single time; roughly 5.2% belongs to the top ten. Sample: glioma tissue, nonneoplastic brain tissue, or PBMCs (not recorded which). The source is a human donor with low-grade glioma or glioblastoma, undergoing nonglioma brain surgery, or in good health (not recorded which).

This clonotype was detected ten times or more. As DNA, the CDR3 is TGTGCCAGCAGGGTGGACAGGGTTACCTACGAGCAGTACTTC. Translating it yields CASRVDRVTYEQYF. V gene TRBV28 combines with J gene TRBJ2-7, with 8 bases identical to TRBD1. The CDR3 totals 14 residues. Germline lookup yields CDR1 MDHEN and CDR2 SYDVKM. Trimming cost V 6 bases and J 2 bases; bases outside gene matches: 6.

About this clonotype itself: This may be a read error, as it is one base from a much larger clone. This chain joins TRBV24-1 and TRBJ2-3; D gene unclear. Germline assignment: CDR1 KGHDR and CDR2 SFDVKD. This CDR3 contains 11 residues. The CDR3 here is CASSVADTQYF. The CDR3 nucleotides are TGTGCCTCCAGTGTGGCAGATACGCAGTATTTT.

This clonotype was seen many times. The chain carries TRBV20-1 and TRBJ1-6; D may be TRBD1 (5 bases). Looked up from germline, CDR1 is DFQATT and CDR2 is SNEGSKA (reference sequence). Trimming removed 3 bases from V and 3 bases from J, with 15 bases in between. CDR3 size: 16 residues. The CDR3 DNA reads as TGCAGTGCTAGGAAGTCCGGGGCCCTCTATAATTCACCCCTCCACTTT. Amino acid sequence: CSARKSGALYNSPLHF.

Concerning this clonotype: Given a much more abundant clone one base away, this may be a read error. The V gene is TRBV20-1, the J gene TRBJ1-6; a possible D gene is TRBD1 (6 bases). Germline CDR1 is DFQATT and CDR2 is SNEGSKA (reference sequence). The CDR3 consists of 15 residues. V lost 3 bases, J lost 10 bases, and 19 bases lay in between. CDR3 sequence: CSASMSVRGYSPLHF. CDR3 nucleotides: TGCAGTGCTAGTATGTCGGTCAGGGGTTACTCACCCCTCCACTTT.

This clonotype was counted ten times or more. This chain joins TRBV20-1 and TRBJ2-2; D ambiguous. The CDR3 covers 13 residues. The V and J ends lost 0 bases and 4 bases respectively, with 6 bases between them. Germline V gene sequence: CDR1 DFQATT, CDR2 SNEGSKA (reference sequence). As DNA, the CDR3 is TGCAGTGCTAGAGATAGTAGCACCGGGGAGCTGTTTTTT. This encodes CSARDSSTGELFF.

Turning to this clonotype: Relative to the germline gene, one junction end is altered; a read error may explain this. The chain links TRBV15 to TRBJ2-5; maybe TRBD2 (6 bases). Per germline, CDR1 LNHNV and CDR2 YYDKDF (reference sequence). The CDR3 totals 14 residues. Here the CDR3 DNA reads TGTGCCAACAGCAAAGAGGGGACTGAAGAGACCCAGTACTTC. As protein: CANSKEGTEETQYF.

This clonotype has ten or more counts. The chain is built from TRBV28 and TRBJ2-3; 7 bases map to TRBD2. Germline lookup yields CDR1 MDHEN and CDR2 SYDVKM. The CDR3 is made up of 14 amino acids. The V segment lost 5 bases and the J segment 0 bases; nucleotides outside the gene matches: 2. CDR3 sequence: CASSLAVSTDTQYF. In nucleotides, the CDR3 is TGTGCCAGCAGTCTAGCGGTTAGCACAGATACGCAGTATTTT. Using reference TRBV28 and TRBJ2-3 for the parts outside the CDR3, the full variable domain is DVKVTQSSRYLVKRTGEKVFLECVQDMDHENMFWYRQDPGLGLRLIYFSYDVKMKEKGDIPEGYSVSREKKERFSLILESASTNQTSMYLCASSLAVSTDTQYFGPGTRLTVL.

A few counts support this clonotype. The genes are TRBV5-1 and TRBJ2-7; D may be TRBD2 (6 bases). Germline V gene data show CDR1 as SGHRS and CDR2 as YFSETQ. The CDR3 length is 15 residues. The V and J ends lost 4 bases and 0 bases respectively, with 14 bases between them. The chain's CDR3 is CASSVSSGLSYEQYF. The CDR3 nucleotides are TGCGCCAGCAGCGTCAGCTCGGGACTCTCCTACGAGCAGTACTTC.

This clonotype was counted between two and nine times. This chain links TRBV19 with TRBJ1-1; D call uncertain. The germline V gene encodes CDR1 LNHDA and CDR2 SQIVND (reference sequence). The CDR3 length is 13 residues. V was cut by 6 bases and J by 1 base, with 9 bases left in between. The CDR3 sequence is CASRIHENTEAFF. The CDR3 DNA is TGTGCCAGTAGAATCCACGAGAACACTGAAGCTTTCTTT. Full variable domain (missing parts from reference TRBV19 and TRBJ1-1): DGGITQSPKYLFRKEGQNVTLSCEQNLNHDAMYWYRQDPGQGLRLIYYSQIVNDFQKGDIAEGYSVSREKKESFPLTVTSAQKNPTAFYLCASRIHENTEAFFGQGTRLTVV.

The rearrangement links TRBV5-1 to TRBJ2-7, with a weak D call TRBD1 (6 bases). V lost 3 bases, J lost 0 bases, and 22 bases lay in between. In germline, CDR1 is SGHRS, CDR2 YFSETQ. The CDR3 totals 18 residues. CDR3 nucleotides: TGCGCCAGCAGCTCTTCGTCTATGGGACATATTAGCTCCTACGAGCAGTACTTC. This codes for CASSSSSMGHISSYEQYF. Complete variable domain (other parts from reference TRBV5-1 and TRBJ2-7): KAGVTQTPRYLIKTRGQQVTLSCSPISGHRSVSWYQQTPGQGLQFLFEYFSETQRNKGNFPGRFSGRQFSNSRSEMNVSTLELGDSALYLCASSSSSMGHISSYEQYFGPGTRLTVT.

The gene calls are TRBV20-1 and TRBJ2-3, with D possibly matching TRBD2 (6 bases). Germline V gene sequence: CDR1 DFQATT, CDR2 SNEGSKA (reference sequence). CDR3 length equals 18 residues. V shed 1 base and J shed 4 bases, with 24 bases lying between them. CDR3 protein: CSARVYDSGRLGADTQYF. In DNA form, the CDR3 reads TGCAGTGCTAGAGTCTATGATAGCGGTCGCTTAGGAGCAGATACGCAGTATTTT.

As concerns this clonotype: A read error may be the cause here, since a much bigger clone is one base away. The gene calls are TRBV28 and TRBJ2-5; D possibly uses TRBD1 or TRBD2 (5 bases each). V shed 6 bases and J shed 3 bases, with 14 bases lying between them. The CDR3 length is 14 residues. CDR1 MDHEN and CDR2 SYDVKM come from the germline V gene. In nucleotides, the CDR3 is TGTGCCAGCAGACCGGTGGGGACGGAAGAGACCCAGTACTTC. Encoded protein: CASRPVGTEETQYF.

About this clonotype itself: This may be a read error: a much more frequent sequence differs by one nucleotide. The V and J genes are TRBV28 and TRBJ2-1, with D perhaps matching TRBD1 or TRBD2 (5 bases each). Germline V gene lookup returns CDR1 MDHEN and CDR2 SYDVKM. This CDR3 is built from 13 residues. The CDR3 DNA reads TGTGCCAGCTGGGGGAGCTCCTACAATGAGCAGTCCTTC. Encoded protein: CASWGSSYNEQSF.

In this sample, this clonotype turned up many times. CDR3 sequence (DNA): TGCAGTGCTCTCTATGCGGAGACCCAGTACTTC. Translating gives CSALYAETQYF. V gene TRBV20-1 combines with J gene TRBJ2-5; D gene uncertain. This CDR3 contains 11 residues. CDR1 DFQATT and CDR2 SNEGSKA come from the germline V gene (reference sequence). Trimming removed 5 bases from V and 5 bases from J, with 9 bases in between.

The genes are TRBV2 and TRBJ2-2; 11 bases are shared with TRBD2. The CDR3 sequence is 15 residues long. After removal of 7 bases from V and 6 bases from J, the junction contained 7 bases not matched to a gene. The germline gives CDR1 SNHLY, CDR2 FYNNEI. CDR3 sequence reads: CASTSLAGVAGELFF. The CDR3 coding sequence is TGTGCCAGCACCTCACTAGCGGGAGTGGCCGGGGAGCTGTTTTTT.

This clonotype showed up many times. A read error may explain this, as a much larger clone is one base away. The CDR3 sequence: CASSPAGREQFF. DNA of the CDR3: TGTGCCAGCAGCCCAGCGGGACGTGAGCAGTTCTTC. V usage is TRBV9 and J usage is TRBJ2-1, with TRBD2 matching over 7 bases. Looked up from germline, CDR1 is SGDLS and CDR2 is YYNGEE. This CDR3 is built from 12 residues. Losses at the gene ends were 4 bases for V and 9 bases for J; bases not matched to a gene: 4.

In the case of this clonotype: An end of the junction differs from the germline gene, which may be a read error. The rearrangement links TRBV4-2 to TRBJ2-1, with 9 bases fitting TRBD2. Germline V gene data show CDR1 as LGHNA and CDR2 as YNFKEQ. The CDR3 length is 16 residues. CDR3: CASSQELAGSYNEQLF. CDR3 bases: TGTGCCAGCAGCCAAGAACTAGCGGGCTCCTACAATGAGCAGCTCTTC.

For this clonotype: This sequence may be a read error, since a much larger clone differs from it by one base. This chain uses TRBV12-3 or TRBV12-4 with TRBJ1-2, with 7 bases aligning to TRBD1. The CDR3 sequence is 15 residues long. CDR3 DNA sequence: TGTGCCAGGAGTTCCACGTCTTTTGGGACAGATGGCTACACCTTC. This sequence encodes CARSSTSFGTDGYTF.

This clonotype has only a few counts. The V gene is TRBV5-1, the J gene TRBJ2-3; the match to TRBD1 covers 7 bases. CDR3 length equals 16 residues. Germline V gene data show CDR1 as SGHRS and CDR2 as YFSETQ. V trimming: 2 bases; J trimming: 6 bases; junction bases outside the gene matches: 12. In DNA, the CDR3 is TGCGCCAGCAGCTTAAATAACAGGGGAGCGGCGGATACGCAGTATTTT. Translated, it gives CASSLNNRGAADTQYF.

This clonotype has just a few counts. The chain has TRBV5-4 and TRBJ2-7, with D possibly matching TRBD2 (5 bases). Trimming shortened V by 3 bases and J by 7 bases, and 14 bases separated the two germline ends. Germline V gene sequence: CDR1 SGHNT, CDR2 YYREEE (reference sequence). This CDR3 contains 13 residues. The CDR3 loop reads CASSSRLTREQYF. The CDR3 nucleotides read TGTGCCAGCAGCTCCCGACTAACTAGGGAGCAGTACTTC.

The rearrangement uses TRBV2 and TRBJ1-4, with a possible D match to TRBD1 (5 bases). In germline, CDR1 is SNHLY, CDR2 FYNNEI. Trimming cost V 6 bases and J 7 bases, with 12 bases left between them. This CDR3 has 13 residues. The CDR3, as DNA: TGTGCCAGCAGAGCCAAGGGACGTGAAAAACTGTTTTTT. It encodes CASRAKGREKLFF. The variable domain in full, completed from reference TRBV2 and TRBJ1-4, reads EPEVTQTPSHQVTQMGQEVILRCVPISNHLYFYWYRQILGQKVEFLVSFYNNEISEKSEIFDDQFSVERPDGSNFTLKIRSTKLEDSAMYFCASRAKGREKLFFGSGTQLSVL.

The gene calls are TRBV4-2 and TRBJ2-1, with 7 bases that match TRBD2. Germline assignment: CDR1 LGHNA and CDR2 YNFKEQ. This CDR3 is built from 16 residues. Unmatched junction bases numbered 4, after V lost 0 bases and J lost 2 bases. The CDR3 DNA follows: TGTGCCAGCAGCCAAGATTCCAGCGGGGCCTACAATGAGCAGTTCTTC. This sequence encodes CASSQDSSGAYNEQFF.

The chain is built from TRBV2 and TRBJ2-7; 7 bases match TRBD2. The germline CDR1 and CDR2 sequences are SNHLY and FYNNEI. Trimming took 6 bases from V and 2 from J; bases not matched to a gene: 1. The CDR3 consists of 12 residues. The CDR3 DNA is TGTGCCAGCAGAGCGGGAACCTACGAGCAGTACTTC. It yields the protein CASRAGTYEQYF.

The CDR3 loop is CASSVVTGETYEQYF. CDR3 sequence (DNA): TGTGCCAGCAGTGTGGTGACAGGCGAAACCTACGAGCAGTACTTC. The chain has TRBV12-3 or TRBV12-4 and TRBJ2-7; D may be TRBD1 (6 bases). The CDR3 is 15 residues long. With 5 bases removed from V and 2 bases from J, the gap between germline ends came to 16 bases.

The chain is built from TRBV6-1 and TRBJ2-1, with TRBD2 identical over 8 bases. The junction had 11 bases not matched to a gene; V was cut back by 8 bases and J by 5 bases. The CDR3 extends over 15 amino acids. CDR1 MNHNS and CDR2 SASEGT come from the germline V gene. The chain's CDR3 is CASASSGSLHNEQFF. CDR3 bases: TGTGCCAGCGCAAGCAGCGGGAGTCTCCACAATGAGCAGTTCTTC.